Below, 18 T cell receptor beta chains from the same sample are listed, as sequenced in a study of blood T cell repertoires in COVID-19. Profiled with immunoSEQ multiplex PCR; TCRdb holds only in-frame clones, not every one. The top ten hold 6.3% of the sample, which has some 73,000 clones, 86% seen once. The sequencing sample was made of peripheral blood. The receptors originated from a man older than 75 with COVID-19, enrolled during active disease.

The genes are TRBV7-2 and TRBJ1-1; unclear D gene. V gave up 1 base and J gave up 1 base, with 10 bases separating them. Looked up from germline, CDR1 is SGHTA and CDR2 is FQGNSA. This CDR3 has 15 residues. In nucleotides, the CDR3 is TGTGCCAGCAGCTTAGGCGGAGGTTCGAACACTGAAGCTTTCTTT. It codes for CASSLGGGSNTEAFF.

J is TRBJ1-4 and V is TRBV18; D might be TRBD1 (6 bases). This CDR3 contains 18 residues. Germline-derived CDR1 and CDR2 are KGHSH and LQKENI. Trimming took off 2 bases at V and 0 bases at J, with 16 bases between the two ends. The CDR3 bases are TGTGCCAGCTCACCAGGGGCAGGGGTCTCTGCAACTAATGAAAAACTGTTTTTT. Translating gives CASSPGAGVSATNEKLFF.

This clone was observed a single time. The rearrangement uses TRBV29-1 and TRBJ1-1; tentatively, D is TRBD1 (6 bases). The V end lost 7 bases, the J end lost 7 bases, and 10 bases lay between the germline ends. Per the germline V gene, CDR1 is SQVTM and CDR2 is ANQGSEA. This CDR3 is built from 10 residues. The CDR3 is CSEGGGEAFF. In DNA, the CDR3 is TGCAGCGAGGGGGGAGGTGAAGCTTTCTTT. Looking up the rest from reference TRBV29-1 and TRBJ1-1 gives the full variable domain: SAVISQKPSRDICQRGTSLTIQCQVDSQVTMMFWYRQQPGQSLTLIATANQGSEATYESGFVIDKFPISRPNLTFSTLTVSNMSPEDSSIYLCSEGGGEAFFGQGTRLTVV.

The chain links TRBV7-3 to TRBJ1-1; D call uncertain. CDR1 and CDR2 (germline): SGHTA, FQGTGA. V gave up 1 base and J gave up 5 bases, with 11 bases separating them. The CDR3 contains 14 residues. The DNA for the CDR3 is TGTGCCAGCAGCTTAATGGGTGGAGGGACTGAAGCTTTCTTT. Translated: CASSLMGGGTEAFF.

This chain uses TRBV19 with TRBJ1-1; 9 nucleotides line up with TRBD1. Per germline, CDR1 LNHDA and CDR2 SQIVND (reference sequence). Unmatched junction bases numbered 7, after V lost 5 bases and J lost 6 bases. CDR3 length: 14 amino acids. The CDR3 DNA follows: TGTGCCAGTAGTTCCCGGACAGGGGAGGCTGAAGCTTTCTTT. It encodes CASSSRTGEAEAFF.

V is TRBV18 and J is TRBJ2-7, with 10 bases that match TRBD1. In germline, CDR1 is KGHSH, CDR2 LQKENI. V trimming: 5 bases; J trimming: 4 bases; junction bases outside the gene matches: 5. The CDR3 runs to 14 residues. CDR3 sequence reads: CASSTGQGNYEQYF. CDR3 sequence (DNA): TGTGCCAGCTCAACGGGACAGGGGAATTACGAGCAGTACTTC.

The chain has TRBV28 and TRBJ1-3; no definite D call. The CDR3 has 14 residues. Trimming took 6 bases from V and 0 from J, leaving 9 bases between them. The germline CDR1 and CDR2 sequences are MDHEN and SYDVKM. CDR3 in DNA: TGTGCCAGCAGCCTTCCTAACTCTGGAAACACCATATATTTT. This codes for CASSLPNSGNTIYF.

The rearrangement uses TRBV28 and TRBJ1-5, with TRBD1 identical over 9 bases. This CDR3 contains 15 residues. Germline loops: CDR1 MDHEN, CDR2 SYDVKM. Germline trimming cut 7 bases from V and 0 bases from J; bases unmatched to any gene: 4. In nucleotides, the CDR3 is TGTGCCAGCAAACAGGGGGCGGTTAGCAATCAGCCCCAGCATTTT. It translates to CASKQGAVSNQPQHF.

The chain has TRBV10-3 and TRBJ2-3; D might be TRBD1 (6 bases). Per germline, CDR1 ENHRY and CDR2 SYGVKD. V dropped 9 bases and J dropped 0 bases, with 10 bases sitting between them. CDR3 length: 13 residues. The CDR3 sequence: CAIRDTSTDTQYF. Written as DNA, the CDR3 is TGTGCCATTAGGGACACCAGCACAGATACGCAGTATTTT.

The rearrangement joins TRBV7-9 to TRBJ2-1; 8 nucleotides align to TRBD1. With V trimmed by 4 bases and J by 4 bases, 6 bases remained unmatched. CDR3 length equals 15 residues. The germline V gene has CDR1 SEHNR and CDR2 FQNEAQ (reference sequence). The CDR3 reads CASSYGQGEYNEQFF. The CDR3 bases are TGTGCCAGCAGCTACGGACAGGGTGAATACAATGAGCAGTTCTTC.

The chain links TRBV6-6 to TRBJ1-2, with 10 bases lining up with TRBD1. The germline V gene encodes CDR1 MNHNY and CDR2 SVGAGI (reference sequence). V trimming: 0 bases; J trimming: 6 bases; junction bases outside the gene matches: 1. The CDR3 covers 14 residues. The CDR3 spells CASSYSGQGNGYTF. In DNA, the CDR3 is TGTGCCAGCAGTTACTCGGGACAGGGGAATGGCTACACCTTC.

J is TRBJ1-2 and V is TRBV24-1; D is unclear. With 2 bases removed from V and 1 base from J, the gap between germline ends came to 4 bases. Germline CDR1 and CDR2: KGHDR and SFDVKD. The CDR3 extends over 13 amino acids. CDR3 protein: CATSDSVNYGYTF. CDR3 coding DNA: TGTGCCACCAGTGATTCAGTTAACTATGGCTACACCTTC.

This chain joins TRBV7-9 and TRBJ2-2, with D tentatively TRBD1 (6 bases). Germline V gene data show CDR1 as SEHNR and CDR2 as FQNEAQ (reference sequence). Trimming took off 11 bases at V and 0 bases at J, with 16 bases between the two ends. This CDR3 has 15 residues. CDR3 DNA sequence: TGTGCCGTCGGACAGAGGGCCTCGAACACCGGGGAGCTGTTTTTT. It yields the protein CAVGQRASNTGELFF.

In its sample, this clone was seen once. The chain joins TRBV5-1 to TRBJ1-5; possible D gene TRBD1, 5 bases. Germline V CDR1 and CDR2: SGHRS, YFSETQ. The CDR3 is 15 amino acids. Trimming left V 0 bases short and J 2 bases short, with 9 bases between. The CDR3 spells CASSLEGSGNQPQHF. CDR3 sequence (DNA): TGCGCCAGCAGCTTGGAGGGGTCAGGCAATCAGCCCCAGCATTTT.

This chain joins TRBV9 and TRBJ2-3, with 9 bases fitting TRBD2. Germline V gene lookup returns CDR1 SGDLS and CDR2 YYNGEE. V gave up 0 bases and J gave up 5 bases; unmatched junction bases: 13. The CDR3 runs 18 residues. The DNA for the CDR3 is TGTGCCAGCAGCGTAGCCGGCGGGGGGGCGGTGGGAGGAGATACGCAGTATTTT. Its translation: CASSVAGGGAVGGDTQYF.

The V and J genes are TRBV10-3 and TRBJ2-5; TRBD2 agrees at 8 bases. V gave up 7 bases and J gave up 5 bases; unmatched junction bases: 6. This CDR3 has 13 amino acids. Germline lookup yields CDR1 ENHRY and CDR2 SYGVKD. The chain's CDR3 is CAIKAGEEETQYF. The CDR3 nucleotides are TGTGCCATCAAAGCGGGGGAGGAGGAGACCCAGTACTTC.

This chain joins TRBV20-1 and TRBJ2-7; D perhaps matches TRBD2 (5 bases). The CDR3 extends over 12 amino acids. V gave up 3 bases and J gave up 4 bases, with 10 bases separating them. Per germline, CDR1 DFQATT and CDR2 SNEGSKA (reference sequence). The CDR3 DNA reads as TGCAGTGCTAGTCCGGACTTGTACGAGCAGTACTTC. It specifies CSASPDLYEQYF.

Written as DNA, the CDR3 is TGTGCCAGCAGTTACTCGAGGAGTTTCACTGAAGCTTTCTTT. Amino acid sequence: CASSYSRSFTEAFF. The V and J genes are TRBV6-5 and TRBJ1-1, with D unclear. Germline V gene lookup returns CDR1 MNHEY and CDR2 SVGAGI. Trimming left V 0 bases short and J 4 bases short, with 9 bases between. The CDR3 loop spans 14 amino acids.